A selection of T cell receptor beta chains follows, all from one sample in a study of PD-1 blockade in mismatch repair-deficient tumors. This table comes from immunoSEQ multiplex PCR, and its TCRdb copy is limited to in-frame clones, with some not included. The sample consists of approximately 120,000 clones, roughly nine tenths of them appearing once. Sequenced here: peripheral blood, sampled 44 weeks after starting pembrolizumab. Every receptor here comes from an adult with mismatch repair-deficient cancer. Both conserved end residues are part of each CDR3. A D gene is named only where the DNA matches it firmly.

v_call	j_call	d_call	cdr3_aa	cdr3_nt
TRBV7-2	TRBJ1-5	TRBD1	CASSSGQVSNQPQHF	TGTGCCAGCAGCTCTGGACAGGTTAGCAATCAGCCCCAGCATTTT
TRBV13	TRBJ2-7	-	CASSLRSHEQYF	TGTGCCAGCAGCTTACGGTCCCACGAGCAGTACTTC
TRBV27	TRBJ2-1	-	CASSFNWHSSEQFF	TGTGCCAGTAGTTTTAACTGGCACAGTAGTGAGCAGTTCTTC
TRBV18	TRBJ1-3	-	CASSAQGNSGNTIYF	TGTGCCAGCTCAGCCCAGGGTAACTCTGGAAACACCATATATTTT
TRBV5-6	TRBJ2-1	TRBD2	CASSLLGVAGDYNEQFF	TGTGCCAGCAGCCTCTTGGGGGTAGCGGGAGACTACAATGAGCAGTTCTTC
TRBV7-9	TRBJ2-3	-	CASSLKHGAPQYF	TGTGCCAGCAGCCTAAAGCACGGAGCTCCGCAGTATTTT
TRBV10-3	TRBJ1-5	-	CAINPGPDQPQHF	TGTGCCATCAATCCGGGTCCGGATCAGCCCCAGCATTTT
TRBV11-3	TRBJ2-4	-	CASSLRGTGEAKNIQYF	TGTGCCAGCAGCTTAAGGGGGACGGGGGAGGCCAAAAACATTCAGTACTTC
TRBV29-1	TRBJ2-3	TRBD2	CSVDTSGSGARTDTQYF	TGCAGCGTTGACACTAGCGGGAGTGGGGCACGAACAGATACGCAGTATTTT
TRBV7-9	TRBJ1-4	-	CASSLGLGLEKLFF	TGTGCCAGCAGCCTGGGACTGGGGCTAGAAAAACTGTTTTTT